The 29 T cell receptor beta chains given below trace back to one sample, sequenced in a study of blood T cell repertoires in COVID-19. Only in-frame clones appear in the TCRdb table, and some are missing; sequencing was by immunoSEQ multiplex PCR. The data contain 250,000 to 350,000 clones, over 80% of them singletons. The specimen sequenced was peripheral blood. The receptors stem from a woman aged 50 to 65 with COVID-19, enrolled during active disease.

This clone was recorded once. The chain couples TRBV29-1 to TRBJ1-2; 11 bases map to TRBD1. The CDR3 length is 15 residues. Germline V CDR1 and CDR2: SQVTM, ANQGSEA. J gave up 4 bases and V 5 bases, and 9 bases lay outside the gene matches. In DNA, the CDR3 is TGCAGCGTTTCGACCGGGACAGGGGGTGGCTATGGCTACACCTTC. Its protein is CSVSTGTGGGYGYTF.

This chain uses TRBV19 with TRBJ2-1; the D gene is possibly TRBD1 (5 bases). The CDR3 length is 17 residues. V was shortened by 0 bases and J by 4 bases, with 16 bases between the two germline ends. Germline CDR1 LNHDA, CDR2 SQIVND (reference sequence). DNA for the CDR3: TGTGCCAGTAGTATAGATACGGCCAGGGTCAGTTACAATGAGCAGTTCTTC. Protein: CASSIDTARVSYNEQFF.

V gene TRBV7-9 combines with J gene TRBJ2-1, with a weak D call TRBD2 (6 bases). This CDR3 is built from 15 residues. Trimming took off 0 bases at V and 2 bases at J, with 8 bases between the two ends. Germline V lookup: CDR1 SEHNR, CDR2 FQNEAQ (reference sequence). The DNA of the CDR3 is TGTGCCAGCAGCTTAGCTTCGGGAGCCTACAATGAGCAGTTCTTC. Protein: CASSLASGAYNEQFF. Full variable domain (outside the CDR3, taken from reference TRBV7-9 and TRBJ2-1): DTGVSQNPRHKITKRGQNVTFRCDPISEHNRLYWYRQTLGQGPEFLTYFQNEAQLEKSRLLSDRFSAERPKGSFSTLEIQRTEQGDSAMYLCASSLASGAYNEQFFGPGTRLTVL.

The rearrangement links TRBV11-3 to TRBJ2-7, with unresolved D. Germline CDR1 reads SGHNT; CDR2 reads YENEEA. Deletions cut 5 bases from V and 2 bases from J, with 13 bases between. The CDR3 has 14 residues. CDR3 nucleotides: TGTGCCAGCAGCCCCCGACAACCACCCTACGAGCAGTACTTC. This sequence encodes CASSPRQPPYEQYF.

The V gene is TRBV5-1, the J gene TRBJ2-5; 14 bases align to TRBD2. With V trimmed by 4 bases and J by 5 bases, 10 bases remained unmatched. Germline CDR1 is SGHRS and CDR2 is YFSETQ. There are 17 residues in the CDR3. For the CDR3, the DNA is TGCGCCAGCAGCCCGGGGACTAGCGGGAGTAGGGTGGAGACCCAGTACTTC. It translates to CASSPGTSGSRVETQYF.

The rearrangement links TRBV7-6 to TRBJ2-7; D perhaps matches TRBD1 (7 bases). Trimming took 5 bases from V and 0 from J, leaving 14 bases between them. Looked up from germline, CDR1 is SGHVS and CDR2 is FNYEAQ. The CDR3 totals 15 residues. The CDR3 spells CASSPRGVSSYEQYF. The CDR3 nucleotides read TGTGCCAGCAGCCCCAGGGGGGTGAGCTCCTACGAGCAGTACTTC.

CDR3 protein: CASSQLSGSGETQYF. CDR3 nucleotide sequence: TGTGCCAGCAGCCAACTAAGCGGGAGTGGAGAGACCCAGTACTTC. The chain employs TRBV4-2 and TRBJ2-5, with 8 positions matching TRBD2. V dropped 2 bases and J dropped 4; count of bases not matched to a gene: 6. The CDR3 runs 15 residues. The germline V gene has CDR1 LGHNA and CDR2 YNFKEQ.

This chain links TRBV27 with TRBJ1-1; unclear D gene. With 2 bases removed from V and 3 bases from J, the gap between germline ends came to 22 bases. CDR1 and CDR2 from the germline V gene are MNHEY and SMNVEV (reference sequence). This CDR3 spans 18 amino acids. CDR3 amino acids: CASSLKGNVLRRDTEAFF. Here the CDR3 DNA reads TGTGCCAGCAGTTTAAAAGGAAACGTCCTAAGACGGGACACTGAAGCTTTCTTT.

This clone was counted a single time. V gene TRBV21-1 combines with J gene TRBJ1-1. TRBV21-1 is a known pseudogene. The CDR3 sequence is 16 residues long. Here the CDR3 DNA reads TGTGCCAGCAGCAAAGCAGCGGGATACAAAAACACTGAAGCTTTCTTT. Its translation is CASSKAAGYKNTEAFF.

This sequence joins TRBV18 and TRBJ2-5; D uncertain. The CDR3 has 17 residues. Per the germline V gene, CDR1 is KGHSH and CDR2 is LQKENI. The V and J ends lost 3 bases and 4 bases respectively, with 21 bases between them. The CDR3 DNA reads TGTGCCAGCTCACCCTATTCGGCCAGCGCCCTGGGAGAGACCCAGTACTTC. This gives the protein CASSPYSASALGETQYF.

The chain uses TRBV4-3 and TRBJ1-3; no firm D call. V was shortened by 0 bases and J by 4 bases, with 10 bases between the two germline ends. The germline V gene has CDR1 LGHNA and CDR2 YSLEER. The CDR3 contains 15 residues. Here the CDR3 DNA reads TGCGCCAGCAGCCAAGATATAGGAGGAGGAAACACCATATATTTT. Protein sequence: CASSQDIGGGNTIYF.

The J gene is TRBJ2-1, the V gene TRBV19; TRBD2 matches 7 bases. There are 19 residues in the CDR3. Germline CDR1 LNHDA, CDR2 SQIVND (reference sequence). V lost 1 base, J lost 5 bases, and 17 bases stayed unmatched. This CDR3 is CASSIVRSPGLPENNEQFF. The CDR3 nucleotides are TGTGCCAGTAGTATAGTGCGAAGCCCGGGACTACCAGAAAACAATGAGCAGTTCTTC.

The chain links TRBV19 to TRBJ1-5; 7 positions match TRBD1. This CDR3 comprises 16 residues. The V gene's germline CDR1 is LNHDA and CDR2 SQIVND (reference sequence). J gave up 2 bases and V 6 bases, and 10 bases lay outside the gene matches. The CDR3 spells CASRPGMGQRNQPQHF. In DNA, the CDR3 is TGTGCCAGTAGACCGGGGATGGGACAGCGCAATCAGCCCCAGCATTTT.

The genes are TRBV6-2 or TRBV6-3 and TRBJ1-1, with 9 bases identical to TRBD1. CDR3 length equals 17 residues. Per germline, CDR1 MNHEY and CDR2 SVGEGT. Unmatched junction bases numbered 12, after V lost 3 bases and J lost 4 bases. CDR3 nucleotide sequence: TGTGCCAGCAGTTATCTAAATTCGGGACAGGGCCGCACTGAAGCTTTCTTT. Translated: CASSYLNSGQGRTEAFF.

The chain links TRBV19 to TRBJ2-3; weak D call: TRBD2 (6 bases). Trimming removed 3 bases from V and 2 bases from J, with 9 bases in between. Germline V gene sequence: CDR1 LNHDA, CDR2 SQIVND (reference sequence). There are 14 residues in the CDR3. CDR3 in DNA: TGTGCCAGTAGTATTCGGACTAACACAGATACGCAGTATTTT. Translation: CASSIRTNTDTQYF.

This clone was detected once. The chain employs TRBV6-5 and TRBJ2-3; no clear D. The CDR3 runs to 16 residues. Germline V gene lookup returns CDR1 MNHEY and CDR2 SVGAGI. The ends were cut back, 0 bases at V and 0 bases at J, with 10 bases in the middle. The CDR3 loop reads CASSYSFTASTDTQYF. The CDR3 nucleotides are TGTGCCAGCAGTTACTCGTTTACAGCTAGCACAGATACGCAGTATTTT.

The rearrangement joins TRBV5-1 to TRBJ2-1; 11 nucleotides line up with TRBD1. Per the germline V gene, CDR1 is SGHRS and CDR2 is YFSETQ. The V and J ends lost 4 bases and 8 bases, in that order; junction bases with no gene match: 11. CDR3 length: 16 residues. The CDR3 protein is CASSKATGTGGHEQFF. As DNA, the CDR3 is TGCGCCAGCAGCAAAGCAACCGGGACAGGGGGGCATGAGCAGTTCTTC.

The chain employs TRBV30 and TRBJ1-1; no reliable D call. Looked up from germline, CDR1 is GTSNPN and CDR2 is SVGIG (reference sequence). The CDR3 is made up of 11 amino acids. The germline V and J ends were trimmed by 5 bases and 2 bases, with 6 bases remaining between them. The CDR3 bases are TGTGCCTGGCGGGGAAACACTGAAGCTTTCTTT. The encoded protein is CAWRGNTEAFF.

To note about this clone: At one end, the junction sequence differs from germline, possibly due to a read error. The V and J genes are TRBV7-7 and TRBJ2-3, with D maybe TRBD1 (6 bases). The CDR3 extends over 15 amino acids. Per the germline V gene, CDR1 is SSHAT and CDR2 is FNYEAQ (reference sequence). The CDR3 nucleotides are TGTGCTAGCAGCTTTATGGGACACACCACAGATACGCAGTATTTT. It is translated as CASSFMGHTTDTQYF.

The rearrangement uses TRBV5-1 and TRBJ2-3; D not certain. This CDR3 is 15 amino acids long. Trimming left V 1 base short and J 3 bases short, with 12 bases between. Germline loops: CDR1 SGHRS, CDR2 YFSETQ. CDR3 sequence: CASSLSPVETDTQYF. In nucleotides, the CDR3 is TGCGCCAGCAGCTTGAGCCCGGTCGAGACAGATACGCAGTATTTT.

The V gene is TRBV9, the J gene TRBJ2-1, with D perhaps TRBD2 (5 bases). Trimming took 4 bases from V and 6 from J, leaving 17 bases between them. CDR1 and CDR2 from the germline V gene are SGDLS and YYNGEE. The CDR3 is 15 residues long. CDR3 sequence: CASSPGGSRANEQFF. The CDR3 DNA reads as TGTGCCAGCAGCCCCGGAGGCAGTAGGGCCAATGAGCAGTTCTTC.

The chain employs TRBV3-1 (or the pseudogene TRBV3-2) and TRBJ1-6; 8 positions agree with TRBD1. Trimming at V came to 4 bases and at J to 7 bases, leaving 3 bases not matched to a gene. The CDR3 covers 14 residues. Germline V gene sequence: CDR1 LGHDT, CDR2 YNNKEL (reference sequence). The CDR3 region is CASSPGQENSPLHF. The CDR3 nucleotides are TGTGCCAGCAGCCCGGGACAGGAAAATTCACCCCTCCACTTT.

The table lists this clone with a count of one. The chain links TRBV27 to TRBJ2-5; weak D call: TRBD1 (6 bases). The germline V gene has CDR1 MNHEY and CDR2 SMNVEV (reference sequence). Trimming shortened V by 6 bases and J by 1 base, and 9 bases separated the two germline ends. The CDR3 is 13 residues long. CDR3 sequence reads: CASRGAVQETQYF. For the CDR3, the DNA is TGTGCCAGCAGGGGGGCGGTCCAAGAGACCCAGTACTTC.

The chain links TRBV28 to TRBJ1-5; TRBD1 aligns across 7 bases. The CDR3 has 15 amino acids. Trimming cost V 5 bases and J 5 bases; bases outside gene matches: 9. The germline V gene has CDR1 MDHEN and CDR2 SYDVKM. The CDR3 nucleotides are TGTGCCAGCAGTCAAACCGGGACAGCCTATCAGCCCCAGCATTTT. Protein product: CASSQTGTAYQPQHF.

The rearrangement uses TRBV28 and TRBJ1-5; D perhaps matches TRBD1 (5 bases). This CDR3 has 14 residues. The V end lost 0 bases, the J end lost 6 bases, and 9 bases lay between the germline ends. Per the germline V gene, CDR1 is MDHEN and CDR2 is SYDVKM. The CDR3 nucleotides are TGTGCCAGCAGTTTATGGCAGGGCGGTCAGCCCCAGCATTTT. Protein: CASSLWQGGQPQHF.

The chain combines TRBV16 with TRBJ1-2, with 7 bases aligning to TRBD1. J was trimmed by 4 bases and V by 3 bases; bases with no gene match: 8. CDR1 is KGHSY, CDR2 FQNENV, per germline. The CDR3 spans 15 residues. In DNA, the CDR3 is TGTGCCAGCAGCCAGCCAATAACAGGGGTCTATGGCTACACCTTC. It encodes CASSQPITGVYGYTF.

This clone appeared a few times. This chain joins TRBV5-4 and TRBJ1-1, with TRBD1 as a possible D gene (5 bases). CDR3 size: 15 residues. CDR1 SGHNT and CDR2 YYREEE come from the germline V gene (reference sequence). Deletions cut 0 bases from V and 2 bases from J, with 11 bases between. CDR3 in amino acids: CASSLVLGTNTEAFF. CDR3 sequence (DNA): TGTGCCAGCAGCTTGGTACTGGGGACTAACACTGAAGCTTTCTTT.

The chain joins TRBV13 to TRBJ2-7, with 7 bases matching TRBD2. CDR3 length: 15 residues. V was pared by 0 bases and J by 2 bases, with 4 bases of the junction left unmatched. Looked up from germline, CDR1 is PRHDT and CDR2 is FYEKMQ (reference sequence). This chain's CDR3 is CASSLGGRGAYEQYF. In DNA form, the CDR3 reads TGTGCCAGCAGCTTAGGGGGACGGGGGGCCTACGAGCAGTACTTC.

The chain links TRBV5-1 to TRBJ2-2; TRBD2 might be the D (6 bases). The CDR3 is 15 residues long. Trimming stripped 0 bases from V and 3 bases from J, with 9 bases between. Germline CDR1 and CDR2: SGHRS and YFSETQ. CDR3 nucleotides: TGCGCCAGCAGCTTGGAACTAGCTTACACCGGGGAGCTGTTTTTT. It specifies CASSLELAYTGELFF.